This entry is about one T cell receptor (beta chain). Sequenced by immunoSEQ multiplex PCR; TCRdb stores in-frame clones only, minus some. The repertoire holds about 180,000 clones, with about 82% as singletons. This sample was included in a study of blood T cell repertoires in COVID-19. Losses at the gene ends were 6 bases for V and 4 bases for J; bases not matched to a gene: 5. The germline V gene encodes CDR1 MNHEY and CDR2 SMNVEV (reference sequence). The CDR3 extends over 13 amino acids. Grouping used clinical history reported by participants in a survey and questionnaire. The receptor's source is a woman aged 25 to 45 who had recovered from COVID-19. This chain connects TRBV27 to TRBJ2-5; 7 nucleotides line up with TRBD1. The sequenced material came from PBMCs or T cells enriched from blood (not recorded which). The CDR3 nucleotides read TGTGCCAGCAGGGAGACAGGGCGAGAGACCCAGTACTTC. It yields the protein CASRETGRETQYF.